These T cell receptor beta chains were read from a single sample in a study of blood T cell repertoires in COVID-19. The table came from immunoSEQ multiplex PCR; TCRdb's copy has only in-frame clones and leaves some out. This table has some 200,000 clones, 84% appearing once. Sequenced: peripheral blood. The receptors come from a human donor in a cohort sampled during active COVID-19. Each CDR3 is given with its conserved first and last residue. A D gene is named only where the DNA matches it firmly. For some rows the clone size is stated as once, few or many, or as a class when expanded; others skip it.

V	D	size	J	DNA	CDR3
TRBV7-9	NA	few	TRBJ2-1	TGTGCCAGCAGCTTAACTGGCGGCCCATCCTACAATGAGCAGTTCTTC	CASSLTGGPSYNEQFF
TRBV5-1	TRBD2	NA	TRBJ2-1	TGCGCCAGCAGATTAGCGGGATCCTACAATGAGCAGTTCTTC	CASRLAGSYNEQFF
TRBV6-5	TRBD1	NA	TRBJ1-2	TGTGCCAGCAGGCGCGACAGGGTGGATGGCTACACCTTC	CASRRDRVDGYTF
TRBV7-6	TRBD1	NA	TRBJ1-1	TGTGCCAGCAGCTTAAGGTCAGGGGGTGAGAGACGGAACACTGAAGCTTTCTTT	CASSLRSGGERRNTEAFF
TRBV6-5	TRBD1	NA	TRBJ2-1	TGTGCCAGCAGTTTCAAGACAGGGTCCAATGAGCAGTTCTTC	CASSFKTGSNEQFF
TRBV4-1	TRBD2	NA	TRBJ2-7	TGCGCCAGCAGCCAACTTGGGACTAGCGGGATTCGAGAGCAGTACTTC	CASSQLGTSGIREQYF
TRBV19	NA	NA	TRBJ1-3	TGTGCCAGCCGGCCTGGGAGCTCTGGAAACACCATATATTTT	CASRPGSSGNTIYF
TRBV7-6	TRBD2	once	TRBJ2-5	TGTGCCAGCAGCTTAGGTGTTGGGACTAGCGGGAGTTGGGAGACCCAGTACTTC	CASSLGVGTSGSWETQYF
TRBV6-5	NA	NA	TRBJ1-1	TGTGCCAGCAACCCCACGATGGGGCGGTCGGCTTTCTTT	CASNPTMGRSAFF
TRBV18	NA	NA	TRBJ2-6	TGTGCCAGCTCACCACCGCAGGGACTTGTGGCCAACGTCCTGACTTTC	CASSPPQGLVANVLTF
TRBV19	NA	NA	TRBJ1-4	TGTGCCAGTACTTTCGCGGGATATAATGAAAAACTGTTTTTT	CASTFAGYNEKLFF
TRBV5-1	NA	once	TRBJ1-6	TGCGCCAGCAGCTTGAAACAGGCCCCAACAAATTATAATTCACCCCTCCACTTT	CASSLKQAPTNYNSPLHF
TRBV5-6	TRBD1	NA	TRBJ2-7	TGTGCCAGCAGCTGGGTCGGGACAGGGAGGAACGAGCAGTACTTC	CASSWVGTGRNEQYF
TRBV7-8	NA	NA	TRBJ1-5	TGTGCCAGCAGCTTAACGAAGGAGAGTCAGCCCCAGCATTTT	CASSLTKESQPQHF
TRBV2	TRBD2	few	TRBJ2-3	TGTGCCAGCAGTGTCAACTTAAAAGAAATTATAGCGGGTAGCACAGATACGCAGTATTTT	CASSVNLKEIIAGSTDTQYF
TRBV18	TRBD1	NA	TRBJ1-2	TGTGCCAGCTCAGCCGGGACAGGGAGAGGCTACACCTTC	CASSAGTGRGYTF
TRBV5-1	NA	NA	TRBJ2-5	TGCGCCAGCAGCCAGCGGGTCAGGGACCCTCCAGAGACCCAGTACTTC	CASSQRVRDPPETQYF
TRBV7-2	NA	NA	TRBJ2-1	TGTGCCAGCAGCTTACAGGGCGGCAATGAGCAGTTCTTC	CASSLQGGNEQFF
TRBV15	TRBD2	NA	TRBJ2-7	TGTGCCACCAGCACCCGTAGCGGGAGAGTGGCCTACGAGCAGTACTTC	CATSTRSGRVAYEQYF
TRBV28	TRBD2	NA	TRBJ2-2	TGTGCCAGCAGTTTAAGTAAAACTAGCGGGAGGGCCGGGGAGCTGTTTTTT	CASSLSKTSGRAGELFF
TRBV5-6	NA	NA	TRBJ1-1	TGTGCCAGCAGCTTGTTGAGGGTCCCTGAAGCTTTCTTT	CASSLLRVPEAFF
TRBV3-1/TRBV3-2	TRBD1	few	TRBJ2-2	TGTGCCAGCAGGGTGAGACAGGGAACCGGGGAGCTGTTTTTT	CASRVRQGTGELFF
TRBV13	NA	NA	TRBJ2-1	TGTGCCAGCAGCTTAGGAGGGAGCTCCTACAATGAGCAGTTCTTC	CASSLGGSSYNEQFF
TRBV10-3	NA	NA	TRBJ2-3	TGTGCCATACGACTAGGAGGGAGGACCGATACGCAGTATTTT	CAIRLGGRTDTQYF
TRBV7-9	TRBD1	NA	TRBJ2-5	TGTGCCAGCAGCTTAGGGGCCAGGGGGCACCGGGACTCGCAGTACTTC	CASSLGARGHRDSQYF
TRBV4-1	NA	medium-sized	TRBJ1-4	TGCGCCAGCAGCCAACAGGGAAGAAATGAAAAACTGTTTTTT	CASSQQGRNEKLFF
TRBV6-1	NA	NA	TRBJ1-5	TGTGCCAGCAGTGAAGCCCTAGGGACATGGCCCCAGCATTTT	CASSEALGTWPQHF
TRBV12-5	NA	NA	TRBJ2-2	TGTGCTAGTGGTTTGGTTCTTTCCGGGGCGAACACCGGGGAGCTGTTTTTT	CASGLVLSGANTGELFF
TRBV10-3	NA	NA	TRBJ2-7	TGTGCCGGAAGAAGGGGGAGCTCCTACGAGCAGTACTTC	CAGRRGSSYEQYF
TRBV6-2/TRBV6-3	TRBD1	NA	TRBJ1-5	TGTGCCAGCAGTTCCCCGCACCGACAGGGGGCCGTTAATCAGCCCCAGCATTTT	CASSSPHRQGAVNQPQHF
TRBV5-1	NA	NA	TRBJ1-5	TGCGCCAGCAGCTTGGACGCGGGTCAGCCCCAGCATTTT	CASSLDAGQPQHF